Below, one TCR beta chain is given with its context. What it binds is unknown. The entry originates in a study of post-analysis software for immune sequencing data. Study overall: Progressive-relapsing, secondary progressive and relapsing-remitting multiple sclerosis were among the disease courses included.

General study findings and limits: Patients used about five TRBV segments, including TRBV5-6, TRBV5-1 and TRBV20-1, more often than controls. Normalized Chao1 diversity was significantly lower in multiple sclerosis patients than in controls.

The germline V gene encodes CDR1 SGDLS and CDR2 YYNGEE. The CDR3 runs to 17 residues. The library was made from cDNA and included unique molecular identifiers. Researchers reported 520,000 or so cDNA molecules coming from around 1 to 10 million T cells. TCRdb recomputed calls from the PCR reads with MiXCR, one row per CDR3 protein. The data contain 750,000 to 950,000 distinct CDR3 sequences, around 50% of them singletons. The sequenced sample consisted of blood. This clonotype was obtained from a girl aged 10 to 17 with multiple sclerosis. V usage is TRBV9 and J usage is TRBJ2-5; D is perhaps TRBD1 or TRBD2 (7 bases each). The end of the DNA aligns better with TRBJ2-7, so the J call may be wrong. CDR3 DNA sequence: TGTGCCAGCAGCGTAGGTGCGGGGAGGGACAGACCCTACGAGCAGTACTTC. It specifies CASSVGAGRDRPYEQYF.